Sequencing of this TCR beta chain was carried out in a study of control samples from healthy donors and cancer patients. Measured with immunoSEQ multiplex PCR; TCRdb has only the in-frame clones, and not every one. The sample lists 250,000 to 300,000 clones, around 79% occurring once. In its sample, this clone was seen a few times. Germline V lookup: CDR1 LNHDA, CDR2 SQIVND (reference sequence). This CDR3 has 14 residues. Germline trimming cut 3 bases from V and 6 bases from J; bases unmatched to any gene: 5. This receptor was taken from an older woman with lung cancer. V and J are TRBV19 and TRBJ1-5; TRBD1 matches at 7 bases. Sequencing was performed on PBMCs. The CDR3 bases are TGTGCCAGTAGTATTAGGGGGCACGTTCAGCCCCAGCATTTT. It yields the protein CASSIRGHVQPQHF.